Given below is one T cell receptor (beta chain) in context. Its antigen remains undetermined. No base quality information exists; no much larger clone differs at one position. These data originate in a study of shared clonotypes between healthy human individuals (dated by TCRdb to between 2020 and 2021). Describing the broader study: The cohort included three men and a couple of women between 18 and 49 years of age. Each donor's leukapheresis produced roughly between about 0.9 and 9.5 billion PBMCs. The study deeply sequenced blood TCR repertoires of five healthy adults to estimate repertoire size and the extent of clonotype sharing between individuals. Different laboratories and diverse techniques were used to prepare libraries and sequence TCR repertoires, to increase sequencing depth and limit assay-specific biases. For each donor, CD4 naive and CD4 memory were each run on three plates, CD8 naive on two plates, and CD8 memory on one plate. General findings and caveats noted by the study authors: Higher generation probabilities were observed for clonotypes shared by all four sorted-subset donors than for non-shared clonotypes. Pairwise subsampling led to the expectation that sequencing depth would affect the degree of clonotype sharing among donors. Naive subsets generally had larger estimated clonotype richness than memory subsets did. Because the study included a small number of donors, the genetic and exposure-history diversity represented was limited. Even with the large sequencing depth, rarefaction of the sorted-subset datasets indicated that sequencing was incomplete. Sampling was restricted to blood, and TCR repertoires in tissues likely differ from the TCR repertoires found in blood. Sharing across a few donors was observed for around 4.8% of naive CD4, 3% to 3.5% of naive CD8, about 2.5% of memory CD4, and about 0.4% of memory CD8 clonotypes.

The donors were healthy, HIV-negative adults who had no recently reported acute infections or vaccinations. All donors were Caucasian adults living in Nashville, Tennessee, USA. CD4+ T cells were enriched by magnetic negative selection, after which naive cells were positively selected on CD45RA and the negative fraction was taken as the memory subset. Blood was collected by leukapheresis, and PBMCs were isolated by Ficoll-Histopaque density gradient centrifugation and then cryopreserved in liquid nitrogen vapor phase. Purity and quantity of every magnetically sorted T cell population were checked by analytical flow cytometry. From each sorted fraction, genomic DNA was isolated and quantified by UV absorbance on a Nanodrop 2000c. Using the deep immunoSEQ assay, multiplex PCR amplified TCR CDR3 regions from genomic DNA. Extracted genomic DNA from each cell subset was distributed evenly across all wells of several immunoSEQ 96-well plates, and each plate was treated as a replicate. For sorted subsets, 200 ng of genomic DNA, equivalent to 25,000 to 30,000 T cell genomes, went into each replicate PCR. Purified libraries were quantified with a Qubit 3.0 fluorometer, sized on a Bioanalyzer 2100, and re-quantified with the KAPA Library Quantification kit. Every immunoSEQ 96-well plate was sequenced on a dedicated single-read 150-cycle Illumina NextSeq 550 flow cell. As for the original processing: Because the immunoSEQ output held only junctional sequences and lacked quality scores, the filtering could not match the filtering applied to full-length reads. To assign V/J genes and CDR3, sequences were annotated against IMGT germline references using PyIR, a Python wrapper for IgBLAST v1.9. Reads were removed for weak V/J assignments (E-value above 1e-6), missing CDR3, stop codons, out-of-frame junctions, or ambiguous translated residues. V3J clonotypes were defined by identical inferred V gene, J gene, and CDR3 amino acid sequence. The percentage overlap between two repertoires was calculated by dividing the number of shared unique clonotypes by the size of the smaller repertoire. Richness of each repertoire was evaluated using RTK rarefaction, the Chao1 estimator, and Recon v2.1 estimates of unobserved clonotypes. OLGA was used to compute generation probabilities for all TCRbeta clonotypes that the gDNA method yielded from a handful of donors. Drawn from immuneACCESS, this table holds only the in-frame rearrangements with V and J called that TCRdb kept. Clones are partly lost; checked studies trace under half to an unresolved V gene and leave the rest unexplained. That table gives V, J and clone size, and the DNA gave D and trimming. The sample table records about 1 million clones; roughly 80% of these occur just once. Approximately 1.5% of the sample is in the top ten clones.

In the germline V gene, CDR1 corresponds to MNHEY and CDR2 to SVGAGI. The cysteine opens and the phenylalanine closes a CDR3 of 14 amino acids. The sequence is cut down to CDR3 DNA, 42 bases in frame from base 1. V was cut back by 7 bases and J by 2 bases, leaving a gap of 14 bases between them. This sequence originates from a man between 18 and 35 years old in good health. The rearranged chain carries TRBV6-5 and TRBJ1-1; no D segment can be confidently identified. Sequenced: memory CD4+ T cells sorted from blood. This specimen's cell subset or site label, interpreted: CD45RA-negative fraction. The CDR3 here reads CASNERLANTEAFF. The nucleotide sequence is given as TGTGCCAGCAATGAAAGGTTGGCTAACACTGAAGCTTTCTTT.